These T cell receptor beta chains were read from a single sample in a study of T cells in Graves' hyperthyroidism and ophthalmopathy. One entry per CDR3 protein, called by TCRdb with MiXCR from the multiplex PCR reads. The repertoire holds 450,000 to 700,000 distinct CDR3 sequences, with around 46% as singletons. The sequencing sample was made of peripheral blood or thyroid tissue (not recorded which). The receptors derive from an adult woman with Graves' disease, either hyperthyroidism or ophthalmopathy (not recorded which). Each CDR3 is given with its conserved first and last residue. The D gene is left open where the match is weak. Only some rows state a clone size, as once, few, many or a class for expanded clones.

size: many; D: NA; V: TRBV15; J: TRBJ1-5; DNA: TGTGCCACCAGCGGGGGCCTTACCGAGAGAAGGAACAATCAGCCCCAGCATTTT; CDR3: CATSGGLTERRNNQPQHF
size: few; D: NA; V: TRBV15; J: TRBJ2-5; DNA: TGTGCCACCAGCAGAGAAGGAAAAACCCAGTACTTC; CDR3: CATSREGKTQYF
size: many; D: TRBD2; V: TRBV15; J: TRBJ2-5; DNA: TGTGCCACCAGCAGAGAAGTAGCGGGAGCAGAGACCCAGTACTTC; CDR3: CATSREVAGAETQYF
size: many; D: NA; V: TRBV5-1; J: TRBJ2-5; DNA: TGCGCCAGCAGCTGGGGGGTTCAAGAGACCCAGTACTTC; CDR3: CASSWGVQETQYF
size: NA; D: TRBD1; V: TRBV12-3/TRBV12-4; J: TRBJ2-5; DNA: TGTGCCAGCAGGGGGTGGACAGGGACGGAGACCCAGTACTTC; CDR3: CASRGWTGTETQYF
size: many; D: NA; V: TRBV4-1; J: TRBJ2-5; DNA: TGCGCCAGCAGCCAAGAACAGGGAAGGGAGACCCAGTACTTC; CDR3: CASSQEQGRETQYF
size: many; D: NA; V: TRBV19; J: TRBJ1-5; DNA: TGTGCCAGTTCCCCAAGACCGCAGGGTCAGCCCCAGCATTTT; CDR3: CASSPRPQGQPQHF
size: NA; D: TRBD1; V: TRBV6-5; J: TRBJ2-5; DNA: TGTGCCAGCAGTCGACAGGGGGGCCAGCCCCAGTACTTC; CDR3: CASSRQGGQPQYF
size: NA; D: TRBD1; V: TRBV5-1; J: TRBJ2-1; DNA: TGCGCCAGCAGCCTCACCGGGACAGCCGACAATGAGCAGTTCTTC; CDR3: CASSLTGTADNEQFF
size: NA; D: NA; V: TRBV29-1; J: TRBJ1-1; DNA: TGCAGCGTTAAGCGTAGTAACACTGAAGCTTTCTTT; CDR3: CSVKRSNTEAFF
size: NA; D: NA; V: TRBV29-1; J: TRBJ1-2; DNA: TGCAGCGCCAAGGGACAACAGGGAGCTGGCTACACCTTC; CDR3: CSAKGQQGAGYTF
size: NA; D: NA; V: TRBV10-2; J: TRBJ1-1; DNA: TGCGCCAGTCGACACGGGGACACTGAAGCTTTCTTT; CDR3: CASRHGDTEAFF
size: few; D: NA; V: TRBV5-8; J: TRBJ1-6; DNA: TGTGCCAGCAATTACCAGGGGACGGGTTCACCCCTCCACTTT; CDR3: CASNYQGTGSPLHF